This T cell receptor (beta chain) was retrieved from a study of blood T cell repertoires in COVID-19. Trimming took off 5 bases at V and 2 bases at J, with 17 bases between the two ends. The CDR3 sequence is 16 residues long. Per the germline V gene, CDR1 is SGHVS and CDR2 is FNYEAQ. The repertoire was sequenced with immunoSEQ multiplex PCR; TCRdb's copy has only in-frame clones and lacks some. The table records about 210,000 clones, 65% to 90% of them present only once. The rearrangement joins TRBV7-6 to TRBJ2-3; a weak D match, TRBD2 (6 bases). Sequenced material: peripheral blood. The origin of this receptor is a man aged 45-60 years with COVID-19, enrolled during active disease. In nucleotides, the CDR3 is TGTGCCAGCAGCCCCTTCGGGACTCGTAACACAGATACGCAGTATTTT. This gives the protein CASSPFGTRNTDTQYF.